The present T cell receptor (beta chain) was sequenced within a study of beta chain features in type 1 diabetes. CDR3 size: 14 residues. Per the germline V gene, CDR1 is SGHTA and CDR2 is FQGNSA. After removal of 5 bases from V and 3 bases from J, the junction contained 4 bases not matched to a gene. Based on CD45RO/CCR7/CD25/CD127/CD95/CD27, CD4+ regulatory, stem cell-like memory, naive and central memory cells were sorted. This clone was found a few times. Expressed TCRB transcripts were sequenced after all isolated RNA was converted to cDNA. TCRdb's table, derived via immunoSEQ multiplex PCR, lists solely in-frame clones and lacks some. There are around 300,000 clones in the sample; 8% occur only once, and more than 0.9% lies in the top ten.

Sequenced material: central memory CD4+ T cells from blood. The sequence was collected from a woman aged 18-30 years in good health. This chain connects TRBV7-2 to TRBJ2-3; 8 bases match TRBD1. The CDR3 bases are TGTGCCAGCAGCAGGGACAGGTGGACAGATACGCAGTATTTT. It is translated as CASSRDRWTDTQYF.